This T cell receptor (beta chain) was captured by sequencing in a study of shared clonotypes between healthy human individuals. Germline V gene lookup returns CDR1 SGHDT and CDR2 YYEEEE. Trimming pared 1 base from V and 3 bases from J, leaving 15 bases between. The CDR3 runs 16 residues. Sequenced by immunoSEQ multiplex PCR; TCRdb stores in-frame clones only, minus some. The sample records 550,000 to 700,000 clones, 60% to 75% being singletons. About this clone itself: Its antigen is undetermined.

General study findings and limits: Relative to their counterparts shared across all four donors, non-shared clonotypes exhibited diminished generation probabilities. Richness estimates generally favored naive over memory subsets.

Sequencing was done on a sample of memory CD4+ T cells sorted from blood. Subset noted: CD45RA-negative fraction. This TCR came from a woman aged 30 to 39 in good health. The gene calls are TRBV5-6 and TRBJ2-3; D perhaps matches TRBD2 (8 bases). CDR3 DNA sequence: TGTGCCAGCAGCTTGTGGACTAGCAGGGGGACAGATACGCAGTATTTT. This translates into CASSLWTSRGTDTQYF.